This is a list of T cell receptor beta chains from one sample in a study of cytomegalovirus exposure and HLA in healthy donors. TCRdb's copy holds only in-frame clones and misses some; the assay was immunoSEQ multiplex PCR. The sample contains some 120,000 clones, over 85% of which appear only once. Material: PBMCs. Receptors were obtained from a woman between 18 and 29 years old in good health and CMV-seronegative. The CDR3 runs from the conserved cysteine through the conserved F or W. D genes are given only for firm matches. Not every row has a clone size; where given, it reads once, few, many or a size class.

>.|TRBJ1-5|TRBV30|13|TRBD1
CAWSVQGAQPQHF
TGTGCCTGGAGTGTACAGGGGGCTCAGCCCCAGCATTTT
>.|TRBJ1-2|TRBV29-1|13|TRBD1
CSVPAQGADGYTF
TGCAGCGTCCCCGCACAGGGGGCAGATGGCTACACCTTC
>.|TRBJ1-5|TRBV6-1|16|.
CASSELRVSSNQPQHF
TGTGCCAGCAGTGAACTGCGGGTTTCTAGCAATCAGCCCCAGCATTTT
>.|TRBJ2-5|TRBV29-1|13|TRBD1
CSVVVQGEETQYF
TGCAGCGTTGTCGTACAGGGGGAAGAGACCCAGTACTTC
>.|TRBJ1-5|TRBV19|15|TRBD1
CASSTGGQPLEPQHF
TGTGCCAGTAGTACAGGGGGACAGCCCCTAGAGCCCCAGCATTTT
>.|TRBJ1-5|TRBV15|13|.
CATSRDRGQPQHF
TGTGCCACCAGCAGAGACAGGGGCCAGCCCCAGCATTTT
>few|TRBJ2-1|TRBV7-2|15|TRBD2
CASSIGTSGGGEQFF
TGTGCCAGCAGCATTGGGACTAGCGGGGGGGGTGAGCAGTTCTTC
>.|TRBJ2-7|TRBV28|13|.
CASQHSTTYEQYF
TGTGCCAGCCAGCACTCGACTACCTACGAGCAGTACTTC
>.|TRBJ1-2|TRBV30|11|.
CAWGRTLGYTF
TGTGCCTGGGGCCGGACACTAGGCTACACCTTC
>.|TRBJ2-5|TRBV28|16|TRBD1
CASSSSPDRERETQYF
TGTGCCAGCAGTTCCTCTCCCGACAGGGAACGAGAGACCCAGTACTTC
>.|TRBJ1-4|TRBV5-1|13|.
CASSFGGEEKLFF
TGCGCCAGCAGCTTTGGGGGGGAGGAAAAACTGTTTTTT
>.|TRBJ2-5|TRBV7-8|17|.
CASSLYRVDRNQETQYF
TGTGCCAGCAGCTTATATAGGGTCGACAGGAACCAAGAGACCCAGTACTTC
>.|TRBJ2-1|TRBV6-5|15|.
CASGQGRSSYNEQFF
TGTGCCAGCGGTCAGGGGCGGAGCTCCTACAATGAGCAGTTCTTC
>.|TRBJ2-7|TRBV28|15|TRBD1
CASSPHGTGSYEQYF
TGTGCCAGCAGCCCTCATGGGACAGGGTCCTACGAGCAGTACTTC
>.|TRBJ1-2|TRBV9|13|.
CASSPSGNYGYTF
TGTGCCAGCAGCCCCAGTGGTAACTATGGCTACACCTTC
>.|TRBJ2-2|TRBV7-9|13|.
CASKAPNTGELFF
TGTGCCAGTAAAGCGCCGAACACCGGGGAGCTGTTTTTT
>.|TRBJ2-2|TRBV9|14|.
CASTRGAGTGELFF
TGTGCCAGCACCCGTGGCGCGGGGACCGGGGAGCTGTTTTTT
>.|TRBJ2-2|TRBV7-3|16|TRBD2
CASSLISGINTGELFF
TGTGCCAGCAGCTTAATTAGCGGGATCAACACCGGGGAGCTGTTTTTT
>.|TRBJ1-6|TRBV11-2|14|.
CASSSTDTNSPLHF
TGTGCCAGCAGCTCGACAGACACTAATTCACCCCTCCACTTT
>.|TRBJ2-7|TRBV7-2|13|TRBD2
CASSWGLGYEQYF
TGTGCCAGCAGCTGGGGACTAGGCTACGAGCAGTACTTC
>.|TRBJ2-7|TRBV2|14|.
CASSATGSSYEQYF
TGTGCCAGCAGTGCAACAGGTTCTTCCTACGAGCAGTACTTC
>.|TRBJ1-1|TRBV6-5|14|TRBD1
CASIKQGVFSEAFF
TGTGCCAGCATTAAACAGGGGGTATTCTCTGAAGCTTTCTTT
>.|TRBJ2-1|TRBV5-1|13|TRBD2
CASSISSGRVKFF
TGCGCCAGCAGCATCTCTAGCGGGAGGGTCAAGTTCTTC
>.|TRBJ2-1|TRBV5-4|15|TRBD2
CASSLRASGFNEQFF
TGTGCCAGCAGCTTGAGGGCTAGCGGGTTCAATGAGCAGTTCTTC
>few|TRBJ2-2|TRBV19|12|.
CASSFSTGELFF
TGTGCCAGTAGTTTCAGCACCGGGGAGCTGTTTTTT
>.|TRBJ1-1|TRBV7-9|14|TRBD1
CAIRKDRANTEAFF
TGTGCCATCAGAAAAGACAGGGCGAACACTGAAGCTTTCTTT
>.|TRBJ2-7|TRBV14|15|.
CASSQLGRGTYEQYF
TGTGCCAGCAGCCAATTAGGGAGAGGGACCTACGAGCAGTACTTC
>once|TRBJ1-1|TRBV2|15|.
CASRANRALNTEAFF
TGTGCCAGCAGAGCCAACAGGGCCCTGAACACTGAAGCTTTCTTT
>.|TRBJ1-1|TRBV15|15|.
CATSADSTMNTEAFF
TGTGCCACCAGCGCAGACAGTACTATGAACACTGAAGCTTTCTTT
>.|TRBJ2-1|TRBV7-2|15|.
CASSSSRLVSNEQFF
TGTGCCAGCAGCTCGTCCCGACTTGTAAGCAATGAGCAGTTCTTC
>.|TRBJ1-3|TRBV5-1|15|.
CASREQVGSGNTIYF
TGCGCCAGCAGGGAACAGGTCGGCTCTGGAAACACCATATATTTT
>.|TRBJ2-7|TRBV5-4|13|.
CASSLDRPYEQYF
TGTGCCAGCAGCTTGGACAGGCCCTACGAGCAGTACTTC
>.|TRBJ2-1|TRBV6-1|15|.
CASSGGALRWNEQFF
TGTGCCAGCAGCGGAGGTGCCTTAAGGTGGAATGAGCAGTTCTTC
>.|TRBJ2-1|TRBV27|14|.
CASSAYGISAGQFF
TGTGCCAGCAGTGCCTACGGGATAAGCGCGGGGCAGTTCTTC
>.|TRBJ2-1|TRBV5-1|21|TRBD2
CASSLKSLKLAGVWTFNEQFF
TGCGCCAGCAGCCTAAAGTCTCTAAAACTAGCGGGAGTTTGGACTTTCAATGAGCAGTTCTTC
>.|TRBJ2-3|TRBV5-1|13|.
CASSLSGSDTQYF
TGCGCCAGCAGCTTGAGCGGGTCGGATACGCAGTATTTT
>.|TRBJ1-1|TRBV19|18|TRBD1
CASSRNPGQGALDTEAFF
TGTGCCAGTAGTAGGAATCCGGGACAGGGGGCTCTAGACACTGAAGCTTTCTTT
>.|TRBJ1-1|TRBV29-1|15|TRBD1
CSASPQTGWRAEAFF
TGCAGCGCCAGCCCCCAGACAGGGTGGAGGGCTGAAGCTTTCTTT
>.|TRBJ2-2|TRBV12-2|17|.
CASRLGGGRTNTGELFF
TGTGCAAGTCGCTTAGGGGGAGGGAGAACGAACACCGGGGAGCTGTTTTTT
>.|TRBJ1-5|TRBV10-2|15|TRBD1
CASSRTGTGGQPQHF
TGCGCCAGCAGTAGGACCGGGACAGGGGGACAGCCCCAGCATTTT
>few|TRBJ1-3|TRBV15|16|TRBD1
CATSEYGQGPGNTIYF
TGTGCCACCAGCGAATACGGACAGGGGCCGGGAAACACCATATATTTT
>.|TRBJ2-3|TRBV28|14|TRBD2
CASKTSGTTDTQYF
TGTGCCAGCAAGACTAGCGGAACTACAGATACGCAGTATTTT
>.|TRBJ2-7|TRBV30|13|TRBD1
CAWSVPGGYEQYF
TGTGCCTGGAGTGTCCCAGGGGGCTACGAGCAGTACTTC
>.|TRBJ2-5|TRBV5-5|19|TRBD1
CASSSLETGRMGYQETQYF
TGTGCCAGCAGCTCCCTCGAGACAGGGCGAATGGGGTACCAAGAGACCCAGTACTTC
>once|TRBJ2-7|TRBV27|15|TRBD1
CASCPGQGGSYEQYF
TGTGCCAGCTGTCCCGGACAGGGGGGATCCTACGAGCAGTACTTC
>.|TRBJ2-1|TRBV7-9|16|TRBD1
CASSLLTGSSYNEQFF
TGTGCCAGCAGCTTACTGACAGGGAGCTCCTACAATGAGCAGTTCTTC
>.|TRBJ2-1|TRBV6-1|14|.
CASSELSDYNEQFF
TGTGCCAGCAGTGAACTTAGCGATTACAATGAGCAGTTCTTC
>.|TRBJ1-1|TRBV7-2|13|.
CASIPLVNTEAFF
TGTGCCAGCATCCCCCTCGTGAACACTGAAGCTTTCTTT
>.|TRBJ2-3|TRBV27|15|.
CASSTWREGTDTQYF
TGTGCCAGCTCCACTTGGCGGGAAGGTACAGATACGCAGTATTTT
>.|TRBJ2-1|TRBV4-2|17|TRBD1
CAATLQTGTGPYNEQFF
TGTGCTGCTACTCTGCAAACCGGGACAGGGCCATACAATGAGCAGTTCTTC